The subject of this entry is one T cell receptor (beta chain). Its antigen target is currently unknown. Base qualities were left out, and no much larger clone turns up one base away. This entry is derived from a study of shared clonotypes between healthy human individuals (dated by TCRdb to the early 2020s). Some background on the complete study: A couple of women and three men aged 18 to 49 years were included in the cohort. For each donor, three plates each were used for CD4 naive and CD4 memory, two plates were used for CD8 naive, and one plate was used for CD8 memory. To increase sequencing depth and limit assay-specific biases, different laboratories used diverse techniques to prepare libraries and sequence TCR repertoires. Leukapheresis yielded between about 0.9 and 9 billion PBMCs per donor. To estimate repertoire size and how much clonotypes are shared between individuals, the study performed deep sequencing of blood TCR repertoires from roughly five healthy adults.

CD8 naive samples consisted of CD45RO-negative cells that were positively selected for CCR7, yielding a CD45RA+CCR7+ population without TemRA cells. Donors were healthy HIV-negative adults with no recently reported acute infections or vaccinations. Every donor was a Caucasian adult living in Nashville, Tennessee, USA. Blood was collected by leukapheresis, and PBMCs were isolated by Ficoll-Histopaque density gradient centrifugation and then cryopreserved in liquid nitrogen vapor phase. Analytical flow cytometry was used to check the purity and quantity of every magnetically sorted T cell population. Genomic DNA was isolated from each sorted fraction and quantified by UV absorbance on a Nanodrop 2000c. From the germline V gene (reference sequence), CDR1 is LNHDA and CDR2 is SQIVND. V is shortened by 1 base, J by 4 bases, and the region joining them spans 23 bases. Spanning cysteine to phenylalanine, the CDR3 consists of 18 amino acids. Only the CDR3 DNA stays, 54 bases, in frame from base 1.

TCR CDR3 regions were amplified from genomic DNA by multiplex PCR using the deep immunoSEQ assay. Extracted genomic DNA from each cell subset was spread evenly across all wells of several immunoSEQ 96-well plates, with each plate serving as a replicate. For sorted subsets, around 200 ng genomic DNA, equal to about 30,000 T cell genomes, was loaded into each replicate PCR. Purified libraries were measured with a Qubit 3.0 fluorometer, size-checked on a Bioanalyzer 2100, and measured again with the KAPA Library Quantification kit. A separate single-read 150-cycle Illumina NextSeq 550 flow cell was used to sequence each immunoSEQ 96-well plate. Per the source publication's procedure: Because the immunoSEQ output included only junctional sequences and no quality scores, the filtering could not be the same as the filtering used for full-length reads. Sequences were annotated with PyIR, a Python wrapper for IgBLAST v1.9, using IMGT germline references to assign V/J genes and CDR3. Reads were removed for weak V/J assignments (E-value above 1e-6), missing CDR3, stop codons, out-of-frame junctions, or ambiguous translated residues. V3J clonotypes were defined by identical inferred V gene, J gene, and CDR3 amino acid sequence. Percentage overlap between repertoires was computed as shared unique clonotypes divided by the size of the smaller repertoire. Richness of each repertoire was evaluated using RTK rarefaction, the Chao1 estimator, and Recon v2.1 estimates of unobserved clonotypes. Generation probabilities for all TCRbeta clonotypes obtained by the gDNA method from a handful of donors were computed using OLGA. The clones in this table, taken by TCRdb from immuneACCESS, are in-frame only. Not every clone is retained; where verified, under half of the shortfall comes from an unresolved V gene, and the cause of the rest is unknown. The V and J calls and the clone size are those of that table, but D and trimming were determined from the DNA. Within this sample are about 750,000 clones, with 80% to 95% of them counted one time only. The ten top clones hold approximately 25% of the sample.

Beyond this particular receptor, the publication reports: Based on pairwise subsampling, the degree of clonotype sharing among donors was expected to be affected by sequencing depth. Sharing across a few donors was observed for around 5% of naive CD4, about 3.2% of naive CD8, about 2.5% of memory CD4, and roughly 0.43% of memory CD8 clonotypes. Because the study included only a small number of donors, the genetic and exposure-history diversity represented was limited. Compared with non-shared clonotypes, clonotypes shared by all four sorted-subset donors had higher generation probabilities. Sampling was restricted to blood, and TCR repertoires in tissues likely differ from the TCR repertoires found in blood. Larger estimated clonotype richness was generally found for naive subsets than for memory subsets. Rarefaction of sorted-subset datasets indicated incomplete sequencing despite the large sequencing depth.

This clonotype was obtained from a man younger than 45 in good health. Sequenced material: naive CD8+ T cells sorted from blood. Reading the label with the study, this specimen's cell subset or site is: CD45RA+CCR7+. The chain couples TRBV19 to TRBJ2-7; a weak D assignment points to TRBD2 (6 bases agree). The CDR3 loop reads CASSIGGSAGIPGYEQYF. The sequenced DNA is TGTGCCAGTAGTATAGGTGGCTCGGCGGGAATCCCTGGGTACGAGCAGTACTTC.